Following are 10 T cell receptor beta chains from one sample sequenced in a study of neurological immune-mediated disorders (dated by TCRdb to the late 2010s). Sample time point, as interpreted from the label and publication: technical triplicate 3. The method behind the library was 5' RACE. The sequencer was an Illumina HiSeq 2500. Clones were called with MiXCR by TCRdb after fastp trimmed the public reads at Q25, and only in-frame beta chains were retained. Entries are consolidated by CDR3 protein sequence, retaining the most common genes and DNA. Counted in this sample were some 48,000 distinct CDR3 sequences; around a fifth of them appeared once. The ten largest clones add up to 4% to 5.5% of the sample. The source material was PBMCs. These TCRs come from a man in his 60s with HTLV-1-associated myelopathy (HAM/TSP).

This clonotype was recorded many times. V and J are TRBV3-1 and TRBJ2-5; possibly TRBD1 or TRBD2 for D (5 bases each). Germline values: CDR1 LGHDT, CDR2 YNNKEL (reference sequence). V lost 1 base, J lost 9 bases, and 24 bases lay in between. The CDR3 contains 17 residues. In nucleotides, the CDR3 is TGTGCCAGCAGCCAAGGTTCCTCTGCGACTACGATGGGGGCCCAGTACTTC. The encoded protein is CASSQGSSATTMGAQYF.

This clonotype appeared a few times. This chain links TRBV2 with TRBJ2-2; 7 bases are shared with TRBD1. V lost 0 bases to trimming and J lost 6 bases; unmatched junction nucleotides: 10. The CDR3 length is 17 residues. The germline CDR1 and CDR2 sequences are SNHLY and FYNNEI. CDR3 DNA sequence: TGTGCCAGCAGTGAAGCCCCGACAGGGTTGTTCCCCGGGGAGCTGTTTTTT. Translating it yields CASSEAPTGLFPGELFF.

This clonotype has a count of ten or more. The gene calls are TRBV12-3 or TRBV12-4 and TRBJ2-6; TRBD1 matches at 7 bases. Trimming at V came to 2 bases and at J to 8 bases, leaving 9 bases not matched to a gene. CDR3 length equals 16 residues. CDR3: CASSLTGALRTNVLTF. The CDR3 bases are TGTGCCAGCAGTTTAACAGGGGCCCTTCGAACCAACGTCCTGACTTTC.

On this clonotype itself: The junction differs from germline at one of its ends, possibly a read error. The rearrangement links TRBV5-1 to TRBJ1-1; the D gene is possibly TRBD1 (6 bases). The CDR3 has 15 residues. CDR1 and CDR2 from the germline V gene are SGHRS and YFSETQ. The CDR3 protein is CASSSRLGGDTQAFF. DNA for the CDR3: TGCGCCAGCAGCTCACGCCTCGGGGGGGACACTCAAGCTTTCTTT.

This clonotype was detected ten times or more. The DNA is left out, because the CDR3 cannot be placed on it with certainty; the CDR3 is given as TCRdb lists it. This chain connects TRBV6-1 to TRBJ2-7. Germline-derived CDR1 and CDR2 are MNHNS and SASEGT. Including both end residues, the CDR3 is 14 amino acids long. The CDR3 sequence: CASSTSGSSYEQYF.

In this sample, this clonotype turned up many times. This chain links TRBV7-8 with TRBJ2-3; a weak D match, TRBD1 (5 bases). CDR3 length: 13 amino acids. Germline lookup yields CDR1 SGHVS and CDR2 FQNEAQ. Trimming took 3 bases from V and 9 from J, leaving 13 bases between them. CDR3 DNA sequence: TGTGCCAGCAGCTTTACGTCCACAGGCACGCAGTATTTT. Amino acids: CASSFTSTGTQYF.

This clonotype occurred many times. This chain connects TRBV3-1 to TRBJ1-1; D gene ambiguous. The ends were cut back, 0 bases at V and 4 bases at J, with 9 bases in the middle. This CDR3 is 14 amino acids long. In germline, CDR1 is LGHDT, CDR2 YNNKEL (reference sequence). The CDR3 region has the DNA TGTGCCAGCAGCCAAGAAGGGTCGCGCACTGAAGCTTTCTTT. Translated: CASSQEGSRTEAFF.

This clonotype was recorded many times. This sequence joins TRBV29-1 and TRBJ2-7, with TRBD2 identical over 15 bases. The J segment lost 0 bases and the V segment lost 4 bases, leaving 10 bases of the junction unmatched. Germline loops: CDR1 SQVTM, CDR2 ANQGSEA. The CDR3 covers 18 residues. The CDR3 DNA is TGCAGCGTTGTATCCGGGACTAGCGGGAGGCAGGGCTCCTACGAGCAGTACTTC. Translating it yields CSVVSGTSGRQGSYEQYF.

Ten or more counts support this clonotype. At one boundary the junction diverges from the germline segment, which might be a read error. V is TRBV5-1 and J is TRBJ2-1; D perhaps matches TRBD2 (6 bases). Germline V CDR1 and CDR2: SGHRS, YFSETQ. The CDR3 runs to 16 residues. CDR3 sequence (DNA): TGCGCCAGCAGTTTGGGCGGGGTGGGCCCTTACAATGAGCAGTTCTTC. It yields the protein CASSLGGVGPYNEQFF. The variable domain in full, with the rest retrieved from reference TRBV5-1 and TRBJ2-1, is KAGVTQTPRYLIKTRGQQVTLSCSPISGHRSVSWYQQTPGQGLQFLFEYFSETQRNKGNFPGRFSGRQFSNSRSEMNVSTLELGDSALYLCASSLGGVGPYNEQFFGPGTRLTVL.

At least ten counts were recorded for this clonotype. V usage is TRBV7-2 and J usage is TRBJ2-3; 10 bases fit TRBD2. The V segment lost 3 bases and the J segment 6 bases; nucleotides outside the gene matches: 9. This CDR3 contains 16 residues. CDR1 SGHTA and CDR2 FQGNSA come from the germline V gene. The CDR3, as DNA: TGTGCCAGCAGCTTGTGGACTAGCGGAGCCCGGGATACGCAGTATTTT. Protein: CASSLWTSGARDTQYF.